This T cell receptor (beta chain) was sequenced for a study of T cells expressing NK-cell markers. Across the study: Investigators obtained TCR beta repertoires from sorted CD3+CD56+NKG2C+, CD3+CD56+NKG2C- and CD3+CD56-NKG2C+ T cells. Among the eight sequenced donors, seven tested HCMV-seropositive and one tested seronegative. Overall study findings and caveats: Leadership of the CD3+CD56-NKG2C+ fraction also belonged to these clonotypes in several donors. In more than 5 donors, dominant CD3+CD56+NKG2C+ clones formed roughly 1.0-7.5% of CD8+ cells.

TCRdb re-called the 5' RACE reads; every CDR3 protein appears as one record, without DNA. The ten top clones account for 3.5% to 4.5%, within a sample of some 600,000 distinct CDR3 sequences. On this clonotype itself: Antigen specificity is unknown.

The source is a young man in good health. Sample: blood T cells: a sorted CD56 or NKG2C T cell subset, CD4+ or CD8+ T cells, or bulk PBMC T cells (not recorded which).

CDR3 loop: CASSPGQRTYEQYF. This rearrangement joins TRBV18 to TRBJ2-7; the D call of TRBD2 rests on TCRdb alone, since no DNA is present to check it. CDR1 KGHSH and CDR2 LQKENI come from the germline V gene. The CDR3 has 14 amino acids.